Below are 18 T cell receptor beta chains sequenced from a single sample in a study of blood T cell repertoires in COVID-19. Assay used: immunoSEQ multiplex PCR; TCRdb lists only in-frame clones, some missing. The sample shows around 280,000 clones, 90% of them seen only once. The sample consisted of PBMCs or T cells enriched from blood (not recorded which). The receptors stem from a woman aged 18-29 years with acute COVID-19.

V gene TRBV2 combines with J gene TRBJ2-2, with 7 positions matching TRBD2. Germline V gene data show CDR1 as SNHLY and CDR2 as FYNNEI. The CDR3 loop spans 15 amino acids. V was clipped by 7 bases and J by 5 bases; unmatched bases: 10. The DNA for the CDR3 is TGTGCCAGCAACTTCGCGGGAGTTGGGACCGGGGAGCTGTTTTTT. Protein product: CASNFAGVGTGELFF.

This clone is a singleton in its sample. The V call is TRBV24-1, the J call TRBJ2-7, with D unclear. Germline CDR1 and CDR2: KGHDR and SFDVKD. Trimming pared 8 bases from V and 4 bases from J, leaving 8 bases between. The CDR3 sequence is 11 residues long. CDR3 nucleotides: TGTGCCACCATCGAGGCTTACGAGCAGTACTTC. Its translation: CATIEAYEQYF.

The V gene is TRBV27, the J gene TRBJ2-3; 8 bases match TRBD2. V dropped 6 bases and J dropped 7; count of bases not matched to a gene: 6. The germline V gene encodes CDR1 MNHEY and CDR2 SMNVEV (reference sequence). The length of the CDR3 is 13 residues. The CDR3 reads CASRDRGGYTQYF. The CDR3 nucleotides are TGTGCCAGCAGGGATCGGGGGGGGTATACGCAGTATTTT.

The V gene is TRBV25-1, the J gene TRBJ2-5, with 7 nucleotides matching TRBD1. The CDR3 runs to 14 residues. CDR1 MGHDK and CDR2 SYGVNS come from the germline V gene. The V and J ends lost 10 bases and 5 bases, in that order; junction bases with no gene match: 13. CDR3 nucleotide sequence: TGTGCCACCTCGTGGACAGGCCGAGGGGAGACCCAGTACTTC. It specifies CATSWTGRGETQYF. The full variable domain, rest sourced from reference TRBV25-1 and TRBJ2-5, is EADIYQTPRYLVIGTGKKITLECSQTMGHDKMYWYQQDPGMELHLIHYSYGVNSTEKGDLSSESTVSRIRTEHFPLTLESARPSHTSQYLCATSWTGRGETQYFGPGTRLLVL.

This clone was seen a handful of times. V gene TRBV4-1 combines with J gene TRBJ1-2; D is ambiguous. This CDR3 region has 16 residues. Germline CDR1 reads MGHRA; CDR2 reads YSYEKL. V was pared by 0 bases and J by 4 bases, with 15 bases between. DNA for the CDR3: TGCGCCAGCAGCCAAGATACAGTCAGTGTCGTCTATGGCTACACCTTC. It yields the protein CASSQDTVSVVYGYTF.

The rearrangement uses TRBV28 and TRBJ1-1, with 10 bases identical to TRBD1. The CDR3 is 14 amino acids. Germline V CDR1 and CDR2: MDHEN, SYDVKM. Trimming took 6 bases from V and 4 from J; bases not matched to a gene: 5. The CDR3 reads CASRWTGGATEAFF. The DNA of the CDR3 is TGTGCCAGCAGATGGACAGGGGGTGCCACTGAAGCTTTCTTT.

V is TRBV5-1 and J is TRBJ2-2; D not resolved. Germline values: CDR1 SGHRS, CDR2 YFSETQ. The CDR3 contains 14 residues. V lost 0 bases, J lost 3 bases, and 6 bases lay in between. The CDR3 DNA follows: TGCGCCAGCAGCTTGGATAGATACACCGGGGAGCTGTTTTTT. Residues: CASSLDRYTGELFF.

The chain carries TRBV2 and TRBJ1-5; D remains ambiguous. Between the trimmed V and J ends, which lost 4 bases and 0 bases, there was a span of 13 bases. In germline, CDR1 is SNHLY, CDR2 FYNNEI. The CDR3 spans 16 residues. As DNA, the CDR3 is TGTGCCAGCAGTGGCGGGCAGTCCTATAGCAATCAGCCCCAGCATTTT. This gives the protein CASSGGQSYSNQPQHF. The whole variable domain, remainder taken from reference TRBV2 and TRBJ1-5, is EPEVTQTPSHQVTQMGQEVILRCVPISNHLYFYWYRQILGQKVEFLVSFYNNEISEKSEIFDDQFSVERPDGSNFTLKIRSTKLEDSAMYFCASSGGQSYSNQPQHFGDGTRLSIL.

The chain has TRBV5-1 and TRBJ1-4; D gene ambiguous. The CDR3 length is 16 residues. Germline lookup yields CDR1 SGHRS and CDR2 YFSETQ. V lost 0 bases and J lost 3, with 12 bases in between. CDR3 bases: TGCGCCAGCAGCTTGGGACATGAGCTGTCTAATGAAAAACTGTTTTTT. The encoded protein is CASSLGHELSNEKLFF.

This rearrangement joins TRBV7-3 to TRBJ2-5; D might be TRBD2 (6 bases). The V gene lost 3 bases and the J gene lost 1 base, with 9 bases spanning the gap. CDR3 length equals 14 residues. The germline V gene encodes CDR1 SGHTA and CDR2 FQGTGA. CDR3: CASSLSGVQETQYF. The CDR3 DNA follows: TGTGCCAGCAGCTTGTCGGGAGTCCAAGAGACCCAGTACTTC. Full variable domain (outside the CDR3, taken from reference TRBV7-3 and TRBJ2-5): GAGVSQTPSNKVTEKGKYVELRCDPISGHTALYWYRQSLGQGPEFLIYFQGTGAADDSGLPNDRFFAVRPEGSVSTLKIQRTERGDSAVYLCASSLSGVQETQYFGPGTRLLVL.

The chain links TRBV7-2 to TRBJ2-1; 7 bases align to TRBD1. Germline V CDR1 and CDR2: SGHTA, FQGNSA. Unmatched junction bases numbered 4, after V lost 5 bases and J lost 3 bases. The CDR3 is made up of 14 amino acids. The CDR3 loop is CASSQGQVYNEQFF. DNA for the CDR3: TGTGCCAGCAGCCAAGGACAGGTCTACAATGAGCAGTTCTTC.

The CDR3 nucleotides read TGTGCCAGCAGACTCCTGAACACTGAAGCTTTCTTT. Protein product: CASRLLNTEAFF. The rearrangement joins TRBV28 to TRBJ1-1; D gene ambiguous. Trimming stripped 6 bases from V and 0 bases from J, with 5 bases between. The CDR3 has 12 residues. Germline values: CDR1 MDHEN, CDR2 SYDVKM. Full variable domain (missing parts from reference TRBV28 and TRBJ1-1): DVKVTQSSRYLVKRTGEKVFLECVQDMDHENMFWYRQDPGLGLRLIYFSYDVKMKEKGDIPEGYSVSREKKERFSLILESASTNQTSMYLCASRLLNTEAFFGQGTRLTVV.

V gene TRBV11-1 combines with J gene TRBJ2-3; 9 bases are shared with TRBD1. J was trimmed by 7 bases and V by 5 bases; bases with no gene match: 13. Germline CDR1 reads SGHAT; CDR2 reads FQDESV (reference sequence). The CDR3 consists of 16 residues. The CDR3 nucleotides read TGTGCCAGCAGCCTCGGGACAGGGATGGCCTCGAATACGCAGTATTTT. Its translation is CASSLGTGMASNTQYF.

The V call is TRBV19, the J call TRBJ2-7; perhaps TRBD1 as D (6 bases). V lost 5 bases and J 0 bases, leaving 14 bases between the germline ends. The CDR3 has 15 amino acids. Germline CDR1 reads LNHDA; CDR2 reads SQIVND (reference sequence). CDR3 in DNA: TGTGCCAGTAGTCTCACAGGGTCTAGCTCCTACGAGCAGTACTTC. Protein: CASSLTGSSSYEQYF. Combining the CDR3 with reference TRBV19 and TRBJ2-7 gives the whole variable domain DGGITQSPKYLFRKEGQNVTLSCEQNLNHDAMYWYRQDPGQGLRLIYYSQIVNDFQKGDIAEGYSVSREKKESFPLTVTSAQKNPTAFYLCASSLTGSSSYEQYFGPGTRLTVT.

The chain uses TRBV2 and TRBJ1-1, with 9 bases matching TRBD1. CDR1 and CDR2 from the germline V gene are SNHLY and FYNNEI. This CDR3 is built from 16 residues. Trimming took 6 bases from V and 4 from J; bases not matched to a gene: 12. The CDR3 coding sequence is TGTGCCAGCAGGGCTTCCCCTATGACAGGGGGCACTGAAGCTTTCTTT. Protein product: CASRASPMTGGTEAFF.

The chain uses TRBV6-6 and TRBJ2-5; possible D gene TRBD1, 5 bases. Trimming left V 5 bases short and J 2 bases short, with 9 bases between. CDR3 size: 13 residues. Germline V gene data show CDR1 as MNHNY and CDR2 as SVGAGI (reference sequence). The CDR3: CASSRQTQETQYF. The CDR3 DNA reads as TGTGCCAGCAGTAGACAGACGCAAGAGACCCAGTACTTC.

Note on this clone: The junction does not match germline at one end; this may be a read error. The V call is TRBV6-5, the J call TRBJ2-7, with 11 bases lining up with TRBD1. This CDR3 has 12 amino acids. CDR1 is MNHEY, CDR2 SVGAGI, per germline. The CDR3 loop reads CASILTSRDRGF. As DNA, the CDR3 is TGTGCCAGCATTCTAACGTCCCGGGACAGGGGGTTC.

This clone is a singleton in its sample. Other DNA sequences of this sample code for an identical CDR3. The chain has TRBV7-2 and TRBJ2-2; D may be TRBD1 (5 bases). The CDR3 contains 13 residues. Trimming took 2 bases from V and 6 from J, leaving 7 bases between them. The V gene's germline CDR1 is SGHTA and CDR2 FQGNSA. The CDR3 spells CASSLLGAGELFF. As DNA, the CDR3 is TGTGCCAGCAGCTTATTAGGGGCCGGGGAGCTGTTTTTT.